Below, 24 T cell receptor beta chains from the same sample are listed, as sequenced in a study of OX40 agonist ivuxolimab in advanced cancers. Generated by immunoSEQ multiplex PCR, the TCRdb table keeps only in-frame clones and is missing some. This sample has about 90,000 clones; approximately 91% occur once, and the top ten carry roughly 0.32%. Source: CD4+ or CD8+ T cells sorted from blood, taken in a trial of the OX40 agonist ivuxolimab. Source of these receptors: an adult with an advanced solid tumor such as melanoma, head and neck, liver or kidney cancer.

This sequence joins TRBV15 and TRBJ2-7; D possibly corresponds to TRBD2 (5 bases). Deletions cut 4 bases from V and 6 bases from J, with 13 bases between. The CDR3 extends over 13 amino acids. Germline V gene sequence: CDR1 LNHNV, CDR2 YYDKDF (reference sequence). The CDR3, as DNA: TGTGCCACCAGCACTCCGGGGTTGGGCGAGCAGTACTTC. Its protein is CATSTPGLGEQYF.

The genes are TRBV7-6 and TRBJ2-4; perhaps D is TRBD1 or TRBD2 (10 bases each). This CDR3 contains 18 residues. V was cut by 1 base and J by 4 bases, with 20 bases left in between. From germline, CDR1 is SGHVS and CDR2 FNYEAQ. DNA of the CDR3: TGTGCCAGCAGCTTAGGGGGACAGGGGACTAGCGAGAAAAACATTCAGTACTTC. Encoded protein: CASSLGGQGTSEKNIQYF.

V and J are TRBV4-3 and TRBJ2-7; 8 nucleotides line up with TRBD1. CDR1 is LGHNA, CDR2 YSLEER, per germline. CDR3 size: 17 residues. The ends lost 3 bases at V and 0 bases at J; junction bases unmatched: 10. DNA for the CDR3: TGCGCCAGCAGCCACACGTCCCAGGGGGCAAACTCCTACGAGCAGTACTTC. Translating gives CASSHTSQGANSYEQYF.

This chain uses TRBV2 with TRBJ1-1; TRBD1 matches at 7 bases. CDR3 length: 14 amino acids. The germline gives CDR1 SNHLY, CDR2 FYNNEI. The trim removed 6 bases at V and 1 base at J, leaving 5 bases unmatched. DNA for the CDR3: TGTGCCAGCAGAGCCGGGACAGCGAACACTGAAGCTTTCTTT. This codes for CASRAGTANTEAFF.

V usage is TRBV10-3 and J usage is TRBJ2-1; TRBD1 agrees at 12 bases. This CDR3 has 15 amino acids. The germline gives CDR1 ENHRY, CDR2 SYGVKD. Germline trimming cut 6 bases from V and 6 bases from J; bases unmatched to any gene: 6. The CDR3 DNA reads as TGTGCCATCAGCCCCGGGACAGGGGGCGCCAATGAGCAGTTCTTC. Amino acid sequence: CAISPGTGGANEQFF.

The V gene is TRBV5-5, the J gene TRBJ1-5; D is uncertain. CDR1 and CDR2 (germline): SGHKS, YYEKEE (reference sequence). There are 15 residues in the CDR3. The ends were cut back, 3 bases at V and 0 bases at J, with 10 bases in the middle. This CDR3 is CASSSIVSSNQPQHF. DNA of the CDR3: TGTGCCAGCAGCTCGATCGTGAGTAGCAATCAGCCCCAGCATTTT.

This clone was detected only a few times. V is TRBV28 and J is TRBJ1-2; D call uncertain. Germline lookup yields CDR1 MDHEN and CDR2 SYDVKM. The V end lost 7 bases, the J end lost 2 bases, and 11 bases lay between the germline ends. There are 13 residues in the CDR3. The CDR3 nucleotides read TGTGCCAGCACCAGTGACACCAACTATGGCTACACCTTC. It specifies CASTSDTNYGYTF.

J is TRBJ2-4 and V is TRBV28; possibly TRBD1 for D (6 bases). V was cut by 5 bases and J by 1 base, with 9 bases left in between. The CDR3 sequence is 14 residues long. CDR1 is MDHEN and CDR2 is SYDVKM in the germline V gene. CDR3 sequence: CASSPGQAKNIQYF. The DNA of the CDR3 is TGTGCCAGCAGTCCCGGACAGGCCAAAAACATTCAGTACTTC. The variable domain in full, completed from reference TRBV28 and TRBJ2-4, reads DVKVTQSSRYLVKRTGEKVFLECVQDMDHENMFWYRQDPGLGLRLIYFSYDVKMKEKGDIPEGYSVSREKKERFSLILESASTNQTSMYLCASSPGQAKNIQYFGAGTRLSVL.

J is TRBJ2-2 and V is TRBV4-3; D remains ambiguous. Per germline, CDR1 LGHNA and CDR2 YSLEER. This CDR3 is built from 16 residues. Trimming took off 0 bases at V and 7 bases at J, with 15 bases between the two ends. CDR3 coding DNA: TGCGCCAGCAGCCAAGATTACCCCACCCGAAACGGGGAGCTGTTTTTT. Translating gives CASSQDYPTRNGELFF.

The V call is TRBV19, the J call TRBJ2-3, with D perhaps matching TRBD1 (5 bases). The CDR3 totals 15 residues. Germline loops: CDR1 LNHDA, CDR2 SQIVND (reference sequence). Trimming left V 2 bases short and J 2 bases short, with 11 bases between. CDR3 DNA sequence: TGTGCCAGTAGTATAATTGACAGATCCACAGATACGCAGTATTTT. Its translation is CASSIIDRSTDTQYF.

J is TRBJ2-2 and V is TRBV7-2, with TRBD2 matching 12 bases. The CDR3 loop spans 19 amino acids. In germline, CDR1 is SGHTA, CDR2 FQGNSA. Trimming at V came to 6 bases and at J to 0 bases, leaving 11 bases not matched to a gene. CDR3 loop: CASSLRLAGVSSNTGELFF. CDR3 in DNA: TGTGCCAGCAGTCTCCGACTAGCGGGAGTGTCTTCGAACACCGGGGAGCTGTTTTTT.

This chain uses TRBV5-1 with TRBJ2-2; no definite D call. The V gene's germline CDR1 is SGHRS and CDR2 YFSETQ. The ends were cut back, 0 bases at V and 0 bases at J, with 9 bases in the middle. This CDR3 has 16 residues. CDR3 DNA sequence: TGCGCCAGCAGCTTGGAGGGCGTTCCGAACACCGGGGAGCTGTTTTTT. It translates to CASSLEGVPNTGELFF.

The J gene is TRBJ2-7, the V gene TRBV7-9, with 12 bases matching TRBD2. This CDR3 comprises 18 residues. V lost 5 bases and J lost 0; bases outside the gene matches: 11. Germline CDR1 reads SEHNR; CDR2 reads FQNEAQ (reference sequence). The CDR3 bases are TGTGCCAGCAGCACCACCGGGACTAGCGGGTCGAGCTCCTACGAGCAGTACTTC. Translating gives CASSTTGTSGSSSYEQYF.

This clone was recorded only once. V usage is TRBV2 and J usage is TRBJ2-3, with D possibly being TRBD2 (6 bases). V lost 7 bases to trimming and J lost 2 bases, with 13 bases between them. The CDR3 totals 14 residues. Germline CDR1 SNHLY, CDR2 FYNNEI. The CDR3 region has the DNA TGTGCCAGCAATCCTCTAGCGATCACAGATACGCAGTATTTT. Translating it yields CASNPLAITDTQYF.

The chain joins TRBV29-1 to TRBJ1-3; the D gene is possibly TRBD1 (5 bases). The CDR3 covers 12 residues. V was shortened by 4 bases and J by 5 bases, with 9 bases between the two germline ends. Germline loops: CDR1 SQVTM, CDR2 ANQGSEA. The CDR3 sequence: CSVGGTRNTIYF. In DNA, the CDR3 is TGCAGCGTTGGCGGGACGAGAAACACCATATATTTT.

This clone was counted between two and nine times. CDR3 bases: TGTGCCAGCAGTGGACCCACTAGCGGGAAATCGTTCTTC. As protein: CASSGPTSGKSFF. V gene TRBV25-1 combines with J gene TRBJ2-1; 10 nucleotides line up with TRBD2. Germline V gene sequence: CDR1 MGHDK, CDR2 SYGVNS. The CDR3 extends over 13 amino acids. The trim removed 4 bases at V and 15 bases at J, leaving 9 bases unmatched.

This chain joins TRBV7-3 and TRBJ2-2, with D perhaps TRBD2 (7 bases). V shed 2 bases and J shed 6 bases, with 16 bases lying between them. The CDR3 runs 16 residues. Germline loops: CDR1 SGHTA, CDR2 FQGTGA. The CDR3 DNA reads as TGTGCCAGCAGCTTATTAGGGGGAGGGCCCGCCGGGGAGCTGTTTTTT. Its protein product is CASSLLGGGPAGELFF. Combining the CDR3 with reference TRBV7-3 and TRBJ2-2 gives the whole variable domain GAGVSQTPSNKVTEKGKYVELRCDPISGHTALYWYRQSLGQGPEFLIYFQGTGAADDSGLPNDRFFAVRPEGSVSTLKIQRTERGDSAVYLCASSLLGGGPAGELFFGEGSRLTVL.

The rearrangement links TRBV11-3 to TRBJ2-1; the D gene is possibly TRBD1 (5 bases). The CDR3 totals 13 residues. From germline, CDR1 is SGHNT and CDR2 YENEEA. Trimming shortened V by 7 bases and J by 8 bases, and 15 bases separated the two germline ends. The CDR3 reads CASNQGDGDEQFF. In DNA, the CDR3 is TGTGCCAGCAACCAGGGTGATGGCGATGAGCAGTTCTTC.

The chain uses TRBV7-8 and TRBJ2-7; TRBD2 matches 7 bases. The V segment lost 6 bases and the J segment 6 bases; nucleotides outside the gene matches: 11. This CDR3 comprises 14 residues. From germline, CDR1 is SGHVS and CDR2 FQNEAQ. CDR3 in amino acids: CASSGLAGRGEQYF. CDR3 DNA: TGTGCCAGCAGTGGGTTAGCGGGTCGGGGCGAGCAGTACTTC.

The chain couples TRBV28 to TRBJ1-6; tentative D call: TRBD1 (5 bases). CDR1 and CDR2 (germline): MDHEN, SYDVKM. This CDR3 has 15 amino acids. Trimming left V 4 bases short and J 10 bases short, with 17 bases between. The CDR3 nucleotides read TGTGCCAGCAGTTCAACCTCAGGGTCTAGCTCACCCCTCCACTTT. Amino acid sequence: CASSSTSGSSSPLHF.

The J gene is TRBJ2-7, the V gene TRBV19; 11 bases map to TRBD2. Unmatched junction bases numbered 10, after V lost 5 bases and J lost 4 bases. CDR3 length equals 16 residues. The germline gives CDR1 LNHDA, CDR2 SQIVND (reference sequence). DNA for the CDR3: TGTGCCAGTAGTCCAATCCTCACTAGCGGGAGTTACGAGCAGTACTTC. Protein product: CASSPILTSGSYEQYF. Complete variable domain (other parts from reference TRBV19 and TRBJ2-7): DGGITQSPKYLFRKEGQNVTLSCEQNLNHDAMYWYRQDPGQGLRLIYYSQIVNDFQKGDIAEGYSVSREKKESFPLTVTSAQKNPTAFYLCASSPILTSGSYEQYFGPGTRLTVT.

The chain employs TRBV27 and TRBJ1-1, with 8 bases matching TRBD1. The ends lost 6 bases at V and 7 bases at J; junction bases unmatched: 7. The germline gives CDR1 MNHEY, CDR2 SMNVEV (reference sequence). The CDR3 has 13 residues. The CDR3 is CASSRQGLGEAFF. The CDR3 DNA follows: TGTGCCAGCAGCCGACAGGGGTTGGGTGAAGCTTTCTTT.

V is TRBV7-2 and J is TRBJ2-1, with 12 positions matching TRBD2. V gave up 3 bases and J gave up 3 bases; unmatched junction bases: 9. The CDR3 spans 18 residues. The germline gives CDR1 SGHTA, CDR2 FQGNSA. This CDR3 is CASSFRLAGEGGYNEQFF. Here the CDR3 DNA reads TGTGCCAGCAGCTTTCGACTAGCGGGAGAAGGTGGCTACAATGAGCAGTTCTTC.

This chain's CDR3 is CASSENGRQETQYF. In nucleotides, the CDR3 is TGCGCCAGCAGTGAGAATGGCAGACAAGAGACCCAGTACTTC. J is TRBJ2-5 and V is TRBV10-2; no reliable D call. There are 14 residues in the CDR3. V lost 2 bases and J lost 2, with 9 bases in between. Germline lookup yields CDR1 WSHSY and CDR2 SAAADI.